Listed below are T cell receptor beta chains from one sample, sequenced in a study of graft-versus-host responses after intestinal transplantation. The antigens these receptors bind are not known. The protocol was immunoSEQ multiplex PCR, while the TCRdb copy is restricted to in-frame clones and leaves out a portion. Here the sample spans about 120,000 clones, 90% being singletons. The starting material was unstimulated CD4+ T cells sorted from spleen or lymph node cells, obtained before intestinal transplant. Receptors were obtained from a human donor who received an intestinal transplant. Both conserved end residues are part of each CDR3. Fields, in order: CDR3 protein, CDR3 DNA, clone size, D gene, CDR3 length, J gene, V gene. The D gene is left open where the match is weak. Clone size appears in some rows only: once, few, many, or a class for an expanded clone.

CASSLEILATYEQYF	TGTGCCAGCAGCTTAGAAATACTAGCCACCTACGAGCAGTACTTC	-	-	15	TRBJ2-7	TRBV11-2
CASSVGQPLNQPQHF	TGTGCCAGCAGTGTAGGACAGCCACTCAATCAGCCCCAGCATTTT	-	-	15	TRBJ1-5	TRBV6-1
CASSLGGTGSYEQYF	TGTGCCAGCAGTTTGGGGGGGACAGGGTCCTACGAGCAGTACTTC	-	TRBD1	15	TRBJ2-7	TRBV27
CASSPGQGGQPQHF	TGCGCCAGCAGTCCGGGACAGGGAGGCCAGCCCCAGCATTTT	-	TRBD1	14	TRBJ1-5	TRBV5-1
CASSPYRRGVNTEAFF	TGTGCCAGCAGCCCATATCGTCGGGGAGTGAACACTGAAGCTTTCTTT	-	-	16	TRBJ1-1	TRBV7-2
CASSLKGQGGTEAFF	TGTGCCAGCAGCCTAAAGGGACAGGGAGGCACTGAAGCTTTCTTT	-	TRBD1	15	TRBJ1-1	TRBV4-2
CAISASGFYNEQFF	TGTGCCATCAGTGCTAGCGGCTTCTACAATGAGCAGTTCTTC	-	TRBD2	14	TRBJ2-1	TRBV10-3
CASSGRVNTEAFF	TGTGCCAGTAGTGGCAGGGTGAACACTGAAGCTTTCTTT	-	-	13	TRBJ1-1	TRBV19
CASSSRPRDREMGEAFF	TGTGCCAGCAGCTCAAGGCCCCGGGACAGGGAAATGGGTGAAGCTTTCTTT	-	TRBD1	17	TRBJ1-1	TRBV7-9
CASNPGLATGELFF	TGTGCCAGCAATCCGGGACTAGCAACCGGGGAGCTGTTTTTT	-	TRBD2	14	TRBJ2-2	TRBV27
CASSSQDRGSSYEQYF	TGTGCCAGCAGCTCCCAGGACAGGGGGTCCTCCTACGAGCAGTACTTC	-	-	16	TRBJ2-7	TRBV21-1
CASSPNGQYGYTF	TGTGCCAGCAGCCCGAATGGTCAGTATGGCTACACCTTC	-	-	13	TRBJ1-2	TRBV7-9
CASSVEGVGSYEQYF	TGTGCCAGCAGCGTAGAAGGGGTTGGGTCCTACGAGCAGTACTTC	-	-	15	TRBJ2-7	TRBV9
CTSSQDQTSGSWVQYF	TGCACCAGCAGCCAAGATCAAACTAGCGGGAGTTGGGTTCAGTACTTC	-	-	16	TRBJ2-4	TRBV1
CASSDGRLAKNIQYF	TGCGCCAGCAGTGACGGCCGACTAGCCAAAAACATTCAGTACTTC	-	-	15	TRBJ2-4	TRBV10-1
CASSYRDRSSYEQYF	TGTGCCAGCAGTTACCGGGACAGGAGCTCCTACGAGCAGTACTTC	once	TRBD1	15	TRBJ2-7	TRBV7-2
CASSSTGVILHF	TGTGCCAGCAGTTCAACAGGGGTAATCCTCCACTTT	-	TRBD1	12	TRBJ1-6	TRBV6-5
CASSLDRGTAFF	TGTGCCAGCAGCTTAGATCGGGGTACGGCTTTCTTT	once	-	12	TRBJ1-1	TRBV11-2
CASSATGTPTF	TGTGCCAGCAGCGCCACAGGGACCCCCACCTTC	-	-	11	TRBJ1-2	TRBV9
CASSLPGDTEAFF	TGTGCCAGCAGCTTGCCAGGGGACACTGAAGCTTTCTTT	-	-	13	TRBJ1-1	TRBV5-4
CASSLVETQNTEAFF	TGTGCCAGCAGCTTAGTAGAGACACAGAACACTGAAGCTTTCTTT	-	-	15	TRBJ1-1	TRBV7-8
CASSRLAGGPTNEQFF	TGTGCCAGCAGCCGACTAGCGGGAGGGCCTACCAATGAGCAGTTCTTC	-	TRBD2	16	TRBJ2-1	TRBV4-2
CASSELRPNQPQHF	TGTGCCAGCAGTGAACTGAGGCCGAATCAGCCCCAGCATTTT	-	-	14	TRBJ1-5	TRBV6-1
CASSTNDRNTEAFF	TGTGCCAGCAGTACAAACGACAGGAACACTGAAGCTTTCTTT	-	-	14	TRBJ1-1	TRBV6-1
CASGRGEQYF	TGTGCCAGCGGGCGTGGCGAGCAGTACTTC	-	-	10	TRBJ2-7	TRBV5-6
CASQKTGKGGYTF	TGTGCCAGCCAGAAAACGGGGAAAGGAGGCTACACCTTC	-	-	13	TRBJ1-2	TRBV27
CASSISQNEKLFF	TGTGCCAGTAGTATCTCGCAGAATGAAAAACTGTTTTTT	-	-	13	TRBJ1-4	TRBV19
CASSNRQGARTEAFF	TGTGCCAGCAGTAACCGACAGGGGGCGCGGACTGAAGCTTTCTTT	-	TRBD1	15	TRBJ1-1	TRBV6-6
CASSVATGGNYGYTF	TGTGCCAGCAGCGTAGCTACGGGGGGGAACTATGGCTACACCTTC	once	-	15	TRBJ1-2	TRBV9
CASKPQGITSPLHF	TGTGCCAGCAAGCCACAGGGGATTACTTCACCCCTCCACTTT	-	TRBD1	14	TRBJ1-6	TRBV5-4
CASSPDRGPTDTQYF	TGTGCCAGCAGCCCGGACAGGGGGCCCACAGATACGCAGTATTTT	once	TRBD1	15	TRBJ2-3	TRBV7-6
CASGQQSNNSPLHF	TGTGCCAGCGGACAGCAATCGAATAATTCACCCCTCCACTTT	-	-	14	TRBJ1-6	TRBV6-1
CAWSAWTSEDANYGYTF	TGTGCCTGGAGTGCTTGGACATCCGAAGACGCTAACTATGGCTACACCTTC	-	-	17	TRBJ1-2	TRBV30
CASSPNRQGVPSWGETQYF	TGTGCCAGTAGTCCGAATCGACAGGGGGTACCTAGCTGGGGGGAGACCCAGTACTTC	-	TRBD1	19	TRBJ2-5	TRBV19
CASSGGLAGFYEQFF	TGTGCCAGCAGTGGGGGACTAGCGGGATTTTATGAGCAGTTCTTC	-	TRBD2	15	TRBJ2-1	TRBV27
CASSWTAYNEQFF	TGTGCCAGCAGCTGGACAGCTTACAATGAGCAGTTCTTC	-	-	13	TRBJ2-1	TRBV7-9
CASSFDRSGYGQYF	TGCGCCAGCAGCTTCGACAGGTCGGGATACGGGCAGTACTTC	-	-	14	TRBJ2-7	TRBV5-1
CASSPGHKQETQYF	TGTGCCAGCAGCCCGGGACACAAACAAGAGACCCAGTACTTC	-	-	14	TRBJ2-5	TRBV5-4
CASSLAARGKSTGELFF	TGTGCCAGCAGCTTAGCAGCCAGGGGCAAAAGCACCGGGGAGCTGTTTTTT	-	-	17	TRBJ2-2	TRBV7-7
CASSVRAGGANEQFF	TGTGCCAGCAGCGTACGGGCGGGAGGGGCTAATGAGCAGTTCTTC	-	TRBD2	15	TRBJ2-1	TRBV9
CASSPAPFRGYTF	TGTGCCAGCAGCCCTGCCCCCTTCAGGGGCTACACCTTC	-	-	13	TRBJ1-2	TRBV2
CASSRGQENYGYTF	TGTGCCAGCAGCCGGGGACAGGAGAACTATGGCTACACCTTC	-	TRBD1	14	TRBJ1-2	TRBV5-5
CASSQGTSGRAGFHEQYF	TGTGCCAGCAGCCAGGGGACTAGCGGGAGGGCCGGTTTCCACGAGCAGTACTTC	once	TRBD2	18	TRBJ2-7	TRBV14
CASSLGATGGLDEQYF	TGTGCCAGCAGCTTAGGCGCTACAGGGGGCCTGGACGAGCAGTACTTC	once	TRBD1	16	TRBJ2-7	TRBV7-9
CASSPGGRGLSGELFF	TGTGCCAGCAGCCCCGGTGGCAGGGGCCTGTCCGGGGAGCTGTTTTTT	-	-	16	TRBJ2-2	TRBV11-1
CAWRGGQGVRETQYF	TGTGCCTGGAGGGGTGGACAGGGGGTGAGGGAGACCCAGTACTTC	-	TRBD1	15	TRBJ2-5	TRBV30
CAWATSYEQYF	TGTGCCTGGGCTACTAGCTACGAGCAGTACTTC	-	-	11	TRBJ2-7	TRBV30
CASSSPLQGGQYF	TGTGCCAGCAGTTCCCCTCTACAGGGCGGGCAGTACTTC	once	-	13	TRBJ2-7	TRBV28
CASSLRTGLHQETQYF	TGTGCCAGCAGCTTAAGGACAGGGCTCCACCAAGAGACCCAGTACTTC	few	TRBD1	16	TRBJ2-5	TRBV7-2
CASSWTRGYEQYF	TGTGCCAGCAGCTGGACTAGGGGTTACGAGCAGTACTTC	-	TRBD2	13	TRBJ2-7	TRBV5-5
CASSRDRYNSPLHF	TGTGCCAGCTCACGGGACAGATATAATTCACCCCTCCACTTT	once	TRBD1	14	TRBJ1-6	TRBV18